This T cell receptor beta chain derives from a study of CD8 T cells in ankylosing spondylitis. Overall study findings and caveats: Blood from ankylosing spondylitis patients appeared to carry a characteristic roughly 8-variant TCR beta motif. Disease-linked clones, CD8+, were relatively rare in peripheral blood. Matched ankylosing spondylitis synovial fluid reportedly showed significant enrichment of disease-linked clones.

From the 5' RACE reads, TCRdb called clonotypes with MiXCR, one entry per CDR3 protein. There are about 540,000 distinct CDR3 sequences in the sample; more than 9.5% occur only once, and over 6.5% lies in the top ten. Germline values: CDR1 SGHRS, CDR2 YFSETQ. Trimming took 4 bases from V and 5 from J, leaving 10 bases between them. The CDR3 has 13 amino acids. This clonotype came up many times. Its antigen is as yet unknown. The sequenced material came from blood, either unsorted or a sorted T cell fraction (not recorded which). The rearrangement uses TRBV5-1 and TRBJ2-1, with D unclear. The clonotype was recovered from a male donor with ankylosing spondylitis. The chain's CDR3 is CASSLDRNNEQFF. CDR3 DNA sequence: TGCGCCAGCAGCCTAGACCGAAACAATGAGCAGTTCTTC.